What follows are 19 T cell receptor beta chains derived from one specimen sequenced in a study of patients and donors after allogeneic stem cell transplantation. TCRdb reprocessed the RT-PCR reads via MiXCR and lists one record per CDR3 protein. The sample includes roughly 960,000 distinct CDR3 sequences, about a sixth of them seen just once. Source material: blood, either unsorted or a sorted T cell fraction (not recorded which). These receptor sequences come from a human donor who was either an allogeneic HSCT recipient or a stem cell or donor lymphocyte infusion donor (not recorded which). It is not recorded whose cells these are; they may come from a transplant donor.

This clonotype showed up many times. The V gene is TRBV12-3 or TRBV12-4, the J gene TRBJ1-6; 7 nucleotides match TRBD1. V trimming: 5 bases; J trimming: 9 bases; junction bases outside the gene matches: 7. The CDR3 is made up of 14 amino acids. The CDR3 nucleotides are TGTGCCAGCAGTGCCACAGGGGCTACTTCACCCCTCCACTTT. Translating gives CASSATGATSPLHF.

The chain recombines TRBV5-1 with TRBJ2-7; 10 bases are shared with TRBD2. The length of the CDR3 is 17 residues. Germline loops: CDR1 SGHRS, CDR2 YFSETQ. Unmatched junction bases numbered 12, after V lost 5 bases and J lost 1 base. CDR3 region: CASSWLAGVFRSYEQYF. The DNA of the CDR3 is TGCGCCAGCAGTTGGCTAGCGGGAGTTTTCAGGTCCTACGAGCAGTACTTC.

This clonotype was counted between two and nine times. This chain uses TRBV6-2 or TRBV6-3 with TRBJ1-1, with D uncertain. CDR1 MNHEY and CDR2 SVGEGT come from the germline V gene. The CDR3 loop spans 17 amino acids. The V gene lost 0 bases and the J gene lost 1 base, with 15 bases spanning the gap. The CDR3 DNA is TGTGCCAGCAGTTACTCGAGTTCAGCCACGCGGAACACTGAAGCTTTCTTT. This sequence encodes CASSYSSSATRNTEAFF.

This clonotype was observed at least ten times. The rearrangement uses TRBV6-1 and TRBJ1-1; 8 bases match TRBD1. The CDR3 loop spans 16 amino acids. V dropped 5 bases and J dropped 1; count of bases not matched to a gene: 9. CDR1 is MNHNS and CDR2 is SASEGT in the germline V gene. CDR3 residues: CASSRTGKLSNTEAFF. In DNA, the CDR3 is TGTGCCAGCAGTCGGACAGGGAAGCTTTCGAACACTGAAGCTTTCTTT.

This clonotype was seen a few times. The CDR3 sequence is CSVPGTAEETQYF. DNA for the CDR3: TGCAGCGTCCCCGGGACAGCCGAAGAGACCCAGTACTTC. The chain recombines TRBV29-1 with TRBJ2-5; the match to TRBD1 covers 7 bases. The germline V gene encodes CDR1 SQVTM and CDR2 ANQGSEA. Unmatched junction bases numbered 7, after V lost 6 bases and J lost 3 bases. The CDR3 spans 13 residues.

This chain connects TRBV19 to TRBJ2-7; D not certain. Trimming took off 3 bases at V and 4 bases at J, with 10 bases between the two ends. CDR1 and CDR2 from the germline V gene are LNHDA and SQIVND (reference sequence). The CDR3 length is 13 residues. Written as DNA, the CDR3 is TGTGCCAGTAGTATCGCAGGCCCGTACGAGCAGTACTTC. Translated: CASSIAGPYEQYF.

The rearrangement joins TRBV28 to TRBJ2-7, with no clear D. Germline V gives CDR1 MDHEN, CDR2 SYDVKM. V gave up 4 bases and J gave up 3 bases, with 16 bases separating them. The CDR3 loop spans 15 amino acids. CDR3 sequence (DNA): TGTGCCAGCAGTTCGGCAGCATTGAAAGACTACGAGCAGTACTTC. Its protein product is CASSSAALKDYEQYF.

This clonotype was counted ten times or more. The genes are TRBV29-1 and TRBJ2-7; the D gene is possibly TRBD1 (6 bases). CDR3 length: 14 residues. The V gene lost 3 bases and the J gene lost 2 bases, with 14 bases spanning the gap. Germline V gene data show CDR1 as SQVTM and CDR2 as ANQGSEA. The CDR3 sequence is CSVEDSDSTYEQYF. The CDR3 region has the DNA TGCAGCGTTGAGGATTCGGACAGTACCTACGAGCAGTACTTC.

The chain links TRBV7-9 to TRBJ1-1; D is possibly TRBD1 (5 bases). CDR1 and CDR2 from the germline V gene are SEHNR and FQNEAQ (reference sequence). This CDR3 has 15 residues. V gave up 2 bases and J gave up 4 bases, with 14 bases separating them. In DNA form, the CDR3 reads TGTGCCAGCAGCTTACGCCTCCCAGGGATCACTGAAGCTTTCTTT. Translation: CASSLRLPGITEAFF.

The chain links TRBV20-1 to TRBJ1-4; 7 positions agree with TRBD1. Per germline, CDR1 DFQATT and CDR2 SNEGSKA (reference sequence). The V gene end was trimmed by 6 bases and the J gene end by 5 bases; junction bases not matched to a gene: 15. This CDR3 is 16 amino acids long. CDR3 amino acids: CSAAGAAGQFNEKLFF. The CDR3 DNA follows: TGCAGTGCAGCCGGGGCGGCGGGACAGTTCAATGAAAAACTGTTTTTT.

The V call is TRBV5-1, the J call TRBJ2-7; 7 bases are shared with TRBD1. CDR3 length equals 13 residues. Germline values: CDR1 SGHRS, CDR2 YFSETQ. Trimming removed 3 bases from V and 4 bases from J; junction bases left unmatched: 4. DNA for the CDR3: TGCGCCAGCAGCTCGACAGGGAAATACGAGCAGTACTTC. Translation gives CASSSTGKYEQYF.

This clonotype was seen repeatedly, ten times or more. The chain employs TRBV5-1 and TRBJ2-1, with 13 bases fitting TRBD2. The CDR3 consists of 15 residues. The ends lost 4 bases at V and 5 bases at J; junction bases unmatched: 3. The germline gives CDR1 SGHRS, CDR2 YFSETQ. This CDR3 is CASSAGTSGNNEQFF. CDR3 DNA sequence: TGCGCCAGCAGCGCCGGGACTAGCGGGAACAATGAGCAGTTCTTC.

J is TRBJ2-7 and V is TRBV27, with D unclear. Germline values: CDR1 MNHEY, CDR2 SMNVEV (reference sequence). Trimming removed 5 bases at V and 4 bases at J, with 15 bases between. The CDR3 totals 14 residues. CDR3 residues: CASSPLDGKYEQYF. The DNA for the CDR3 is TGTGCCAGCAGTCCCCTGGACGGAAAATACGAGCAGTACTTC.

This clonotype was counted between two and nine times. The genes are TRBV28 and TRBJ2-7, with D tentatively TRBD2 (6 bases). Between the trimmed V and J ends, which lost 2 bases and 0 bases, there was a span of 14 bases. CDR1 and CDR2 (germline): MDHEN, SYDVKM. The CDR3 totals 16 residues. CDR3 nucleotide sequence: TGTGCCAGCAGTTTAAGCTGGGAGGCCCCCTCCTACGAGCAGTACTTC. It is translated as CASSLSWEAPSYEQYF.

The sample holds many counts of this clonotype. The CDR3 sequence: CASSLVAETQYF. The CDR3 nucleotides are TGTGCCAGCAGCTTAGTAGCTGAGACCCAGTACTTC. This chain joins TRBV7-9 and TRBJ2-5; D ambiguous. V lost 1 base, J lost 5 bases, and 5 bases lay in between. Per the germline V gene, CDR1 is SEHNR and CDR2 is FQNEAQ (reference sequence). The CDR3 covers 12 residues.

The J gene is TRBJ2-3, the V gene TRBV12-3 or TRBV12-4; TRBD1 matches at 12 bases. V was clipped by 7 bases and J by 1 base; unmatched bases: 9. The CDR3 has 17 amino acids. CDR3 residues: CASNRDRGRLGTDTQYF. The CDR3 DNA is TGTGCCAGCAACCGGGACAGGGGGCGATTGGGCACAGATACGCAGTATTTT.

This clonotype was seen a handful of times. The genes are TRBV5-6 and TRBJ2-3, with D hard to call. Germline CDR1 and CDR2: SGHDT and YYEEEE. V shed 3 bases and J shed 8 bases, with 7 bases lying between them. The CDR3 runs 11 residues. The CDR3, as DNA: TGTGCCAGCAGCTCGTCTCTTACGCAGTATTTT. This codes for CASSSSLTQYF.

This clonotype occurred a few times. V gene TRBV29-1 combines with J gene TRBJ1-4; D is perhaps TRBD1 (5 bases). Germline V CDR1 and CDR2: SQVTM, ANQGSEA. CDR3 size: 12 residues. The germline V and J ends were trimmed by 7 bases and 7 bases, with 13 bases remaining between them. The CDR3 bases are TGCAGCGGGGGGGGAAGATCTGAAAAACTGTTTTTT. Translated: CSGGGRSEKLFF.

The table lists this clonotype with a few counts. V gene TRBV20-1 combines with J gene TRBJ2-7; D unresolved. The V and J ends lost 5 bases and 1 base respectively, with 6 bases between them. Per germline, CDR1 DFQATT and CDR2 SNEGSKA (reference sequence). CDR3 length: 11 residues. The CDR3 DNA follows: TGCAGTGCTCTCCGGTCCTACGAGCAGTACTTC. Its translation is CSALRSYEQYF.